Following are 5 T cell receptor beta chains from one sample sequenced in a study of blood T cell repertoires in COVID-19. Data came from immunoSEQ multiplex PCR; TCRdb stores just in-frame clones and leaves some out. The data contain 130,000 to 150,000 clones, approximately 85% of them singletons. The sequencing sample was made of peripheral blood. The source of these receptors is a woman between 55 and 75 years old with COVID-19, enrolled during active disease.

This chain uses TRBV4-2 with TRBJ1-5; perhaps TRBD1 as D (6 bases). In germline, CDR1 is LGHNA, CDR2 YNFKEQ. The CDR3 length is 16 residues. The ends were cut back, 1 base at V and 4 bases at J, with 14 bases in the middle. CDR3 coding DNA: TGTGCCAGCAGCCAAGGGGAAGGGGGAAAAAATCAGCCCCAGCATTTT. Its translation: CASSQGEGGKNQPQHF.

The chain carries TRBV7-8 and TRBJ2-1; 8 nucleotides agree with TRBD2. Germline V CDR1 and CDR2: SGHVS, FQNEAQ. V dropped 3 bases and J dropped 4; count of bases not matched to a gene: 5. The CDR3 sequence is 15 residues long. The CDR3 coding sequence is TGTGCCAGCAGCTTCAGCGGGGGTCTTTACAATGAGCAGTTCTTC. It translates to CASSFSGGLYNEQFF.

The gene calls are TRBV21-1 and TRBJ1-3; the table's D call TRBD1 went unverified against the DNA. TRBV21-1 is listed as a pseudogene. There are 13 residues in the CDR3. The chain's CDR3 is CASSRGSENTIYF. CDR3 nucleotide sequence: TGTGCCAGCTCCAGGGGTTCTGAAAACACCATATATTTT.

This rearrangement joins TRBV23-1 to TRBJ2-7; D not certain. TRBV23-1 is marked as an open reading frame, function uncertain. This CDR3 spans 14 amino acids. Trimming shortened V by 2 bases and J by 4 bases, and 12 bases separated the two germline ends. CDR3 region: CASSQVGCGYEQYF. CDR3 DNA: TGCGCCAGCAGTCAAGTCGGTTGCGGTTACGAGCAGTACTTC.

The chain employs TRBV9 and TRBJ2-4, with D maybe TRBD1 (7 bases). V was cut by 0 bases and J by 4 bases, with 17 bases left in between. Per the germline V gene, CDR1 is SGDLS and CDR2 is YYNGEE. This CDR3 comprises 17 residues. The CDR3, as DNA: TGTGCCAGCAGCGTAGGCGGAGGGGGCGCGACGAAAAACATTCAGTACTTC. Translation: CASSVGGGGATKNIQYF.